The 31 T cell receptor beta chains below come from one sample, sequenced in a study of T-cell memory formation after mild COVID-19. TCRdb re-analysed the 5' RACE reads in MiXCR, keeping a single row per CDR3 protein. The data contain about 410,000 distinct CDR3 sequences, 20% to 25% of them singletons. Sequencing was carried out using PBMCs or a T cell subset sorted from them (not recorded which). These receptors all come from an adult woman who had mild COVID-19 (a few samples of this study predate the infection). Cell type and time point are not known.

There are many counts of this clonotype. The chain is built from TRBV24-1 and TRBJ2-1, with unresolved D. Trimming removed 9 bases at V and 0 bases at J, with 8 bases between. Germline assignment: CDR1 KGHDR and CDR2 SFDVKD. The CDR3 is 13 amino acids. CDR3 nucleotides: TGTGCCACCGCCAGGAGCTCCTACAATGAGCAGTTCTTC. It encodes CATARSSYNEQFF.

This clonotype was observed a few times. The chain joins TRBV20-1 to TRBJ1-2; D is ambiguous. The CDR3 has 15 residues. V was cut by 0 bases and J by 3 bases, with 14 bases left in between. Germline CDR1 and CDR2: DFQATT and SNEGSKA (reference sequence). The CDR3 DNA sequence: TGCAGTGCTAGAGATGGAATTCGGCACCACTATGGCTACACCTTC. This translates into CSARDGIRHHYGYTF.

This clonotype was observed a handful of times. The CDR3 protein is CASSQVATNTGELFF. The CDR3 region has the DNA TGTGCCAGCAGCCAAGTAGCCACGAACACCGGGGAGCTGTTTTTT. The chain has TRBV14 and TRBJ2-2; D is ambiguous. CDR1 SGHDN and CDR2 FVKESK come from the germline V gene. With 1 base removed from V and 0 bases from J, the gap between germline ends came to 6 bases. The length of the CDR3 is 15 residues.

This clonotype appeared a single time. The chain links TRBV20-1 to TRBJ2-2; D is tentatively TRBD1 or TRBD2 (7 bases each). The CDR3 totals 15 residues. Looked up from germline, CDR1 is DFQATT and CDR2 is SNEGSKA (reference sequence). Written as DNA, the CDR3 is TGCAGCGCGACCAGGGGGGGCAGACACACCGGGGAGCTGTTTTTT. Translated: CSATRGGRHTGELFF.

The chain links TRBV6-5 to TRBJ1-1; TRBD1 agrees at 9 bases. The J segment lost 4 bases and the V segment lost 2 bases, leaving 5 bases of the junction unmatched. Germline CDR1 reads MNHEY; CDR2 reads SVGAGI. There are 15 residues in the CDR3. The CDR3 spells CASSYAGTGITEAFF. Here the CDR3 DNA reads TGTGCCAGCAGTTACGCCGGGACAGGGATCACTGAAGCTTTCTTT.

This clonotype was recorded a few times. The rearrangement joins TRBV7-2 to TRBJ1-5; D possibly corresponds to TRBD1 (5 bases). The CDR3 totals 14 residues. Looked up from germline, CDR1 is SGHTA and CDR2 is FQGNSA. V shed 4 bases and J shed 5 bases, with 12 bases lying between them. CDR3 sequence (DNA): TGTGCCAGCAGCTGGGGGACCTTAGATCAGCCCCAGCATTTT. It translates to CASSWGTLDQPQHF. Full variable domain (remainder filled in from reference TRBV7-2 and TRBJ1-5): GAGVSQSPSNKVTEKGKDVELRCDPISGHTALYWYRQSLGQGLEFLIYFQGNSAPDKSGLPSDRFSAERTGGSVSTLTIQRTQQEDSAVYLCASSWGTLDQPQHFGDGTRLSIL.

This rearrangement joins TRBV5-1 to TRBJ1-2, with TRBD1 matching over 8 bases. J gave up 6 bases and V 0 bases, and 13 bases lay outside the gene matches. Germline V gene sequence: CDR1 SGHRS, CDR2 YFSETQ. CDR3 length: 17 residues. In DNA form, the CDR3 reads TGCGCCAGCAGCTTGGTCGTGCAGGGGGCAAGTAGGAATGGCTACACCTTC. Residues: CASSLVVQGASRNGYTF.

The V gene is TRBV5-1, the J gene TRBJ2-3; 9 bases map to TRBD1. The germline CDR1 and CDR2 sequences are SGHRS and YFSETQ. The CDR3 is 15 residues long. Trimming took 0 bases from V and 5 from J; bases not matched to a gene: 4. CDR3 nucleotide sequence: TGCGCCAGCAGCTTGGACAGGGGGCGGATAGATACGCAGTATTTT. Protein product: CASSLDRGRIDTQYF. The entire variable domain, with the rest obtained from reference TRBV5-1 and TRBJ2-3, is as follows: KAGVTQTPRYLIKTRGQQVTLSCSPISGHRSVSWYQQTPGQGLQFLFEYFSETQRNKGNFPGRFSGRQFSNSRSEMNVSTLELGDSALYLCASSLDRGRIDTQYFGPGTRLTVL.

The chain uses TRBV29-1 and TRBJ2-3; no reliable D call. V lost 5 bases, J lost 1 base, and 10 bases lay in between. The CDR3 covers 13 residues. CDR1 and CDR2 (germline): SQVTM, ANQGSEA. The CDR3 protein is CSVRGRGTDTQYF. DNA for the CDR3: TGCAGCGTTCGAGGTCGGGGCACAGATACGCAGTATTTT.

The rearrangement joins TRBV15 to TRBJ1-5; D ambiguous. Per the germline V gene, CDR1 is LNHNV and CDR2 is YYDKDF (reference sequence). With 0 bases removed from V and 7 bases from J, the gap between germline ends came to 7 bases. CDR3 size: 13 residues. The CDR3 loop reads CATSRDPQQPQHF. The CDR3 region has the DNA TGTGCCACCAGCAGAGATCCACAGCAGCCCCAGCATTTT.

This clonotype occurred a few times. The genes are TRBV4-2 and TRBJ1-1; D remains unclear. Per the germline V gene, CDR1 is LGHNA and CDR2 is YNFKEQ. Trimming removed 4 bases at V and 0 bases at J, with 6 bases between. This CDR3 comprises 13 residues. The DNA of the CDR3 is TGTGCCAGCAGCCGGGCGATGAACACTGAAGCTTTCTTT. It translates to CASSRAMNTEAFF.

This clonotype was picked up a small number of times. The chain links TRBV24-1 to TRBJ2-1; 12 bases map to TRBD2. The CDR3 consists of 17 residues. J lost 4 bases, V lost 0 bases, and 3 bases had no gene match. Germline loops: CDR1 KGHDR, CDR2 SFDVKD. CDR3 loop: CATSDLASGRGYNEQFF. As DNA, the CDR3 is TGTGCCACCAGTGATTTGGCTAGCGGGAGGGGGTACAATGAGCAGTTCTTC.

The sample holds a few counts of this clonotype. V usage is TRBV5-1 and J usage is TRBJ2-3; 11 bases align to TRBD1. The CDR3 loop spans 17 amino acids. CDR1 is SGHRS and CDR2 is YFSETQ in the germline V gene. Trimming cost V 0 bases and J 4 bases; bases outside gene matches: 7. CDR3 amino acids: CASSLERPGQGADTQYF. CDR3 nucleotides: TGCGCCAGCAGCTTGGAAAGACCGGGACAGGGGGCAGATACGCAGTATTTT.

This clonotype came up a few times. V usage is TRBV12-3 or TRBV12-4 and J usage is TRBJ1-2, with TRBD1 matching over 7 bases. Unmatched junction bases numbered 5, after V lost 3 bases and J lost 4 bases. The CDR3 totals 14 residues. CDR3 residues: CASSFGPGGYGYTF. Written as DNA, the CDR3 is TGTGCCAGCAGTTTCGGCCCAGGGGGCTATGGCTACACCTTC.

The table lists this clonotype with a few counts. This rearrangement joins TRBV18 to TRBJ1-1; D unclear. Per the germline V gene, CDR1 is KGHSH and CDR2 is LQKENI. Trimming took 3 bases from V and 11 from J, leaving 16 bases between them. The CDR3 is made up of 13 amino acids. CDR3 amino acids: CASSPLMTVLAFF. The CDR3 nucleotides read TGTGCCAGCTCACCCCTGATGACGGTCTTGGCTTTCTTT.

This clonotype has only a few counts. The chain links TRBV12-3 or TRBV12-4 to TRBJ1-1, with unresolved D. The CDR3 extends over 13 amino acids. Trimming cost V 5 bases and J 5 bases, with 12 bases left between them. CDR3 DNA sequence: TGTGCCAGCAGTATACAAGGGAAGACTGAAGCTTTCTTT. This gives the protein CASSIQGKTEAFF.

This rearrangement joins TRBV3-1 to TRBJ2-7; 7 bases match TRBD2. Germline-derived CDR1 and CDR2 are LGHDT and YNNKEL (reference sequence). This CDR3 spans 16 amino acids. V lost 1 base and J lost 1; bases outside the gene matches: 7. CDR3 in amino acids: CASSQGGGDSSYEQYF. The DNA for the CDR3 is TGTGCCAGCAGCCAAGGGGGAGGGGACTCTTCCTACGAGCAGTACTTC.

The table lists this clonotype with a few counts. This chain joins TRBV5-6 and TRBJ2-7; TRBD1 aligns across 8 bases. Germline loops: CDR1 SGHDT, CDR2 YYEEEE. The trim removed 0 bases at V and 0 bases at J, leaving 2 bases unmatched. The CDR3 runs to 15 residues. The CDR3, as DNA: TGTGCCAGCAGCTTGGCCGGACAGGGCTCCTACGAGCAGTACTTC. It specifies CASSLAGQGSYEQYF.

This sequence joins TRBV10-3 and TRBJ2-5, with 12 bases lining up with TRBD1. Germline V gives CDR1 ENHRY, CDR2 SYGVKD. V shed 6 bases and J 5 bases; nucleotides not matched to a gene: 4. The CDR3 has 14 amino acids. Here the CDR3 reads CAIRGQGALETQYF. The CDR3 bases are TGTGCCATCAGGGGACAGGGGGCACTTGAGACCCAGTACTTC.

This clonotype was seen a few times. The chain has TRBV4-2 and TRBJ1-1; D call uncertain. The CDR3 spans 14 residues. The germline V gene encodes CDR1 LGHNA and CDR2 YNFKEQ. Trimming shortened V by 0 bases and J by 1 base, and 6 bases separated the two germline ends. CDR3 sequence reads: CASSQDWGNTEAFF. The CDR3 nucleotides are TGTGCCAGCAGCCAAGATTGGGGGAACACTGAAGCTTTCTTT.

This clonotype has ten or more counts. The V gene is TRBV5-1, the J gene TRBJ2-7; perhaps TRBD2 as D (5 bases). The V end was cut by 3 bases, the J end by 3 bases, with 10 bases between. The germline CDR1 and CDR2 sequences are SGHRS and YFSETQ. The CDR3 is made up of 13 amino acids. The CDR3 DNA is TGCGCCAGCAGCTCGGGCCGGGACTACGAGCAGTACTTC. Protein sequence: CASSSGRDYEQYF.

The CDR3 spells CASSVPSAQETQYF. Written as DNA, the CDR3 is TGTGCCAGCAGCGTCCCTAGCGCCCAAGAGACCCAGTACTTC. The rearrangement joins TRBV5-5 to TRBJ2-5; D perhaps matches TRBD2 (6 bases). CDR3 size: 14 residues. Germline V gene lookup returns CDR1 SGHKS and CDR2 YYEKEE (reference sequence). V shed 4 bases and J shed 1 base, with 11 bases lying between them.

This clonotype has at least ten counts. The rearrangement joins TRBV30 to TRBJ2-5; the D gene is possibly TRBD1 (5 bases). The CDR3 is 14 amino acids. CDR1 is GTSNPN, CDR2 SVGIG, per germline (reference sequence). Trimming pared 1 base from V and 1 base from J, leaving 10 bases between. CDR3 sequence (DNA): TGTGCCTGGAGTGCGGACACTTTCCAAGAGACCCAGTACTTC. This translates into CAWSADTFQETQYF.

V is TRBV20-1 and J is TRBJ2-7; D may be TRBD2 (5 bases). Germline CDR1 is DFQATT and CDR2 is SNEGSKA (reference sequence). The CDR3 runs to 11 residues. V lost 1 base and J lost 9, with 10 bases in between. CDR3 DNA: TGCAGTGCTAGAGGAGGAGGAGGGCAGTACTTC. This translates into CSARGGGGQYF.

The chain employs TRBV15 and TRBJ2-1; D is possibly TRBD2 (7 bases). Germline CDR1 reads LNHNV; CDR2 reads YYDKDF (reference sequence). Trimming took 2 bases from V and 8 from J, leaving 16 bases between them. The CDR3 runs 15 residues. The CDR3 coding sequence is TGTGCCACCAGCAGATTGCGGGGGCTATATGATGAGCAGTTCTTC. Its protein product is CATSRLRGLYDEQFF. Looking up the rest from reference TRBV15 and TRBJ2-1 gives the full variable domain: DAMVIQNPRYQVTQFGKPVTLSCSQTLNHNVMYWYQQKSSQAPKLLFHYYDKDFNNEADTPDNFQSRRPNTSFCFLDIRSPGLGDTAMYLCATSRLRGLYDEQFFGPGTRLTVL.

In this sample, this clonotype turned up a few times. The J gene is TRBJ1-2, the V gene TRBV27; D gene uncertain. The CDR3 consists of 14 residues. V was shortened by 0 bases and J by 6 bases, with 11 bases between the two germline ends. Looked up from germline, CDR1 is MNHEY and CDR2 is SMNVEV (reference sequence). CDR3 nucleotide sequence: TGTGCCAGCAGTTTATCATCCGGGTTAAATGGCTACACCTTC. As protein: CASSLSSGLNGYTF.

This clonotype came up many times. This rearrangement joins TRBV24-1 to TRBJ2-1; D is perhaps TRBD1 (5 bases). Germline CDR1 KGHDR, CDR2 SFDVKD. The CDR3 is made up of 15 amino acids. V gave up 0 bases and J gave up 9 bases, with 14 bases separating them. This chain's CDR3 is CATSDLAGIGSEQFF. CDR3 nucleotides: TGTGCCACCAGTGATTTGGCAGGGATCGGTAGTGAGCAGTTCTTC.

The V and J genes are TRBV20-1 and TRBJ2-7, with unresolved D. The germline gives CDR1 DFQATT, CDR2 SNEGSKA (reference sequence). The CDR3 is 15 amino acids. V dropped 0 bases and J dropped 2 bases, with 14 bases sitting between them. This CDR3 is CSARDPLRPAYEQYF. CDR3 in DNA: TGCAGTGCTAGAGATCCTCTCCGACCCGCCTACGAGCAGTACTTC.

The J gene is TRBJ1-6, the V gene TRBV9; D is ambiguous. Between the trimmed V and J ends, which lost 6 bases and 8 bases, there was a span of 12 bases. CDR1 and CDR2 from the germline V gene are SGDLS and YYNGEE. The CDR3 spans 13 residues. Here the CDR3 DNA reads TGTGCCAGCACGGAGGGTGCCCATTCACCCCTCCACTTT. Protein sequence: CASTEGAHSPLHF.

This clonotype was found a few times. CDR3 coding DNA: TGTGCCAGCAGTGCCAGGACAGGGGCGAACGAGCAGTACTTC. Translation: CASSARTGANEQYF. The chain is built from TRBV2 and TRBJ2-7; 9 bases agree with TRBD1. CDR1 and CDR2 (germline): SNHLY, FYNNEI. J lost 5 bases, V lost 4 bases, and 6 bases had no gene match. The CDR3 is made up of 14 amino acids.

The table lists this clonotype with a count of one. This rearrangement joins TRBV6-2 or TRBV6-3 to TRBJ2-3; 15 bases fit TRBD2. CDR1 is MNHEY, CDR2 SVGEGT, per germline. The V gene end was trimmed by 10 bases and the J gene end by 6 bases; junction bases not matched to a gene: 11. The CDR3 has 16 amino acids. This CDR3 reads CATGLAGGLPLDTQYF. The CDR3 coding sequence is TGTGCCACCGGACTAGCGGGGGGGCTCCCATTGGATACGCAGTATTTT.